This TCR beta chain was captured in a study of CXCR3-negative and CXCR3-positive naive CD8 T cells. Overall study findings and caveats: The TRB CDR3s that CXCR3-positive naive cells carried were more hydrophobic than those of CXCR3-negative naive cells.

With regard to this clonotype: Its antigen is as yet unknown.

This CDR3 spans 15 amino acids. The germline CDR1 and CDR2 sequences are SEHNR and FQNEAQ (reference sequence). Every individual CD8+ T cell subset underwent sorting in triplicate at under 350,000 cells apiece. 5' RACE with UMI labels generated the TRB cDNA libraries. TCRdb reworked the 5' RACE reads into one entry per CDR3 protein, no DNA. The sample includes 140,000 to 150,000 distinct CDR3 sequences. Sequencing was done on a sample of naive CXCR3+ CD8+ T cells from blood. The subset is: CD45RO-CCR7+CD27+CD95- naive CD8+ T cells expressing CXCR3 (TNR3+). The chain carries TRBV7-9 and TRBJ2-7. This clonotype was sampled from a human donor in good health. Some clones in this sample may be carry-over from other donors' samples. CDR3 region: CASSPTSGPENEQYF.